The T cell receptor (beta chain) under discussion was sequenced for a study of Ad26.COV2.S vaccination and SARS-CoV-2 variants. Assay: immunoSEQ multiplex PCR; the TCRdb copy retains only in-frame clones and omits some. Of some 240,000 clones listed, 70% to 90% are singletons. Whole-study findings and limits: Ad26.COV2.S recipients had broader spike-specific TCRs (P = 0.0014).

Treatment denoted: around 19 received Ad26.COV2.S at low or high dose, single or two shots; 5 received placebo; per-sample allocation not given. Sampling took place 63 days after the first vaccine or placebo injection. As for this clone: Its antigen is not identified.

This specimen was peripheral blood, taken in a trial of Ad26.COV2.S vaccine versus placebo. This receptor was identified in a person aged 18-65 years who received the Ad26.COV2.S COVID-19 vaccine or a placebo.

This chain's CDR3 is CASRDLAASTDTQYF. CDR3 nucleotides: TGTGCCAGCAGAGACCTAGCGGCTAGCACAGATACGCAGTATTTT. The chain employs TRBV7-2 and TRBJ2-3, with 7 bases matching TRBD2. The CDR3 length is 15 residues. Trimming removed 6 bases from V and 0 bases from J; junction bases left unmatched: 6. Germline V CDR1 and CDR2: SGHTA, FQGNSA.